The clone carrying this TCR beta chain was observed a single time. These data come from a study of blood T cell repertoires in COVID-19. V lost 6 bases and J 7 bases, leaving 24 bases between the germline ends. This CDR3 has 15 residues. Germline V CDR1 and CDR2: SQVTM, ANQGSEA. Profiling relied on immunoSEQ multiplex PCR, and the TCRdb table lists in-frame clones only, not all of them. The sample has just over 350,000 clones, about 90% seen once. Assignments of participants to cohorts depended upon their own reported clinical history. All recovered Cohort 3 donors got two negative PCRs, got clearance, or saw symptom resolution.

The receptor was isolated from a woman under 40 who had recovered from COVID-19. The chain couples TRBV29-1 to TRBJ2-5; perhaps TRBD1 as D (5 bases). The sequencing input was PBMCs or T cells enriched from blood (not recorded which). The chain's CDR3 is CSVSWTFNQDMTQYF. The CDR3 DNA reads TGCAGCGTATCATGGACCTTCAACCAGGACATGACCCAGTACTTC.